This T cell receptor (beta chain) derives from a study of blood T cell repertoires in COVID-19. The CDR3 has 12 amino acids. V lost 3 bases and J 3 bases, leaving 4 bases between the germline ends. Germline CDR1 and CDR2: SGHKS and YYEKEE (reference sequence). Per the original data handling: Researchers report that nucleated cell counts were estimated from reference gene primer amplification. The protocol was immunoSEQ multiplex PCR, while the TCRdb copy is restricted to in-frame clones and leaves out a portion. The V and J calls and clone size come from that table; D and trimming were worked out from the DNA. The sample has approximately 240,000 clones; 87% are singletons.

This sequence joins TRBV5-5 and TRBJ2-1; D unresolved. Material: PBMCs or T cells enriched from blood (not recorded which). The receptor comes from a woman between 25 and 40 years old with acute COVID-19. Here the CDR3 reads CASSYFYNEQFF. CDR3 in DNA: TGTGCCAGCAGCTACTTCTACAATGAGCAGTTCTTC.